The subject of this entry is one T cell receptor (beta chain). What it binds is unknown. The observed sequence ends 3 residues before the CDR3 terminus, with the missing tail filled in from the germline J gene. The assay was immunoSEQ multiplex PCR, and TCRdb's table has in-frame clones only and misses some. In total, the table holds tens of thousands of clones. This CDR3 is 15 amino acids long. Per the germline V gene, CDR1 is LNHDA and CDR2 is SQIVND (reference sequence). V shed 6 bases and J 4 bases; nucleotides not matched to a gene: 10. This sample stems from a study of T cells in women clearing cervical HPV infection. The wider study: Case blood was drawn a median about 23 weeks after lesion detection.

Overall study results and limits: CIN3+ cases had significantly higher TCR repertoire richness than controls, but evenness did not differ.

The receptor comes from a woman between 18 and 75 years old with a cervical HPV16 infection that either progressed to CIN3+ or cleared (not recorded which). Specimen: blood buffy coat. This sequence joins TRBV19 and TRBJ2-3; 7 nucleotides line up with TRBD2. CDR3 sequence reads: CASRPAGLSADTQYF. The sequenced CDR3 bases are TGTGCCAGTAGGCCAGCGGGGTTATCGGCAGATACG.